Described below is a single T cell receptor (beta chain) sequence and its context. These data belong to a study of control samples from healthy donors and cancer patients. The repertoire was sequenced with immunoSEQ multiplex PCR; TCRdb's copy has only in-frame clones and lacks some. In the table there are 100,000 to 120,000 clones, around four fifths of which are singletons. The ends lost 3 bases at V and 7 bases at J; junction bases unmatched: 9. Germline V gene lookup returns CDR1 SQVTM and CDR2 ANQGSEA. CDR3 length: 14 amino acids. The source of this sequence is a woman aged 50 to 65 in good health. The chain recombines TRBV29-1 with TRBJ1-5, with 7 positions matching TRBD1. Specimen: blood. The DNA of the CDR3 is TGCAGCGTTGAGGAAGGGGGCGCAGGGCAGCCCCAGCATTTT. Protein: CSVEEGGAGQPQHF. Using reference TRBV29-1 and TRBJ1-5 for the parts outside the CDR3, the full variable domain is SAVISQKPSRDICQRGTSLTIQCQVDSQVTMMFWYRQQPGQSLTLIATANQGSEATYESGFVIDKFPISRPNLTFSTLTVSNMSPEDSSIYLCSVEEGGAGQPQHFGDGTRLSIL.